These T cell receptor beta chains were read from a single sample in a study of regulatory T cells in long-lasting Graves disease. Each CDR3 protein is one row after TCRdb ran MiXCR on the multiplex PCR reads. This sample has hundreds of thousands of distinct CDR3 sequences; roughly 12% occur once, and the top ten carry 8% to 10%. The same data also went into a second study, on T cells in Graves' hyperthyroidism and ophthalmopathy.

Sequences were derived from peripheral blood mononuclear cells (PBMCs), sampled at new diagnosis, from a patient treated with antithyroid drugs. All receptors derive from a man aged 25 to 45 with Graves disease. Both conserved end residues are part of each CDR3. A D gene is named only where the DNA matches it firmly. Size values are once, few and many counts, or a class for expanded clones, and some rows have none.

D,V,size,J,CDR3,DNA
TRBD1,TRBV30,many,TRBJ1-2,CAWTSFDRDDYGYTF,TGTGCCTGGACCTCCTTCGACAGGGACGACTATGGCTACACCTTC
TRBD1,TRBV9,once,TRBJ2-1,CASSRDRAMLGEQFF,TGTGCCAGCAGCCGCGACAGGGCCATGTTAGGGGAGCAGTTCTTC
TRBD2,TRBV7-7,many,TRBJ2-1,CASSLVAAGALDNEQFF,TGTGCCAGCAGCTTAGTGGCGGCGGGAGCGCTCGACAATGAGCAGTTCTTC
TRBD1,TRBV7-6,many,TRBJ2-1,CASSEPSGQSYNEQFF,TGTGCCAGCAGTGAACCCTCGGGACAGTCCTACAATGAGCAGTTCTTC
TRBD2,TRBV2,NA,TRBJ2-7,CASSLGLAGVRTYEQYF,TGTGCCAGCAGCTTGGGACTAGCGGGAGTCAGGACTTACGAGCAGTACTTC
NA,TRBV5-1,many,TRBJ1-5,CASSLDTGNQPQHF,TGCGCCAGCAGCTTGGACACAGGGAATCAGCCCCAGCATTTT
NA,TRBV5-1,NA,TRBJ2-1,CASRRASSYNEQFF,TGCGCCAGCCGGAGGGCCAGTTCCTACAATGAGCAGTTCTTC
NA,TRBV7-9,few,TRBJ2-1,CASSRGMGLSYNEQFF,TGTGCCAGCAGCCGGGGGATGGGACTCTCGTACAATGAGCAGTTCTTC
TRBD2,TRBV11-2,many,TRBJ2-1,CASRQGLAGVNEQFF,TGTGCCAGCAGGCAGGGACTAGCGGGAGTCAATGAGCAGTTCTTC
NA,TRBV6-1,few,TRBJ2-5,CASSELRAGAQYF,TGTGCCAGCAGTGAACTCAGGGCCGGGGCCCAGTACTTC
NA,TRBV12-3/TRBV12-4,many,TRBJ1-5,CASSRRGGNQPQHF,TGTGCCAGCAGTCGCAGGGGTGGCAATCAGCCCCAGCATTTT
TRBD1,TRBV7-7,NA,TRBJ2-1,CASSAGQGNEQFF,TGTGCTAGCAGCGCCGGACAGGGCAATGAGCAGTTCTTC
NA,TRBV2,many,TRBJ1-4,CASSENRVVGKLFF,TGTGCCAGCAGTGAAAACAGGGTAGTCGGAAAACTGTTTTTT
NA,TRBV6-1,many,TRBJ2-1,CASTNLGGQTRRGSYNEQFF,TGTGCCAGCACCAACCTCGGGGGACAGACTAGGCGGGGGAGCTACAATGAGCAGTTCTTC
NA,TRBV2,many,TRBJ1-5,CASVGQGVDQPQHF,TGTGCCAGCGTGGGTCAGGGTGTCGATCAGCCCCAGCATTTT
NA,TRBV15,many,TRBJ1-3,CATSRDVGGGNTIYF,TGTGCCACCAGCAGAGATGTAGGAGGCGGGAACACCATATATTTT
TRBD1,TRBV11-2,many,TRBJ2-4,CASSPGQVIAKNIQYF,TGTGCCAGCAGCCCCGGACAGGTTATAGCCAAAAACATTCAGTACTTC
NA,TRBV15,many,TRBJ1-5,CATSRVAGHQPQHF,TGTGCCACCAGCAGAGTCGCAGGGCATCAGCCCCAGCATTTT